Sequencing of this TCR beta chain was carried out in a study of blood T cell repertoires in COVID-19. Overall study context: Samples of COVID-19 (acute and convalescent) were obtained from the United States, Italy and Spain. T cells, B-cell-depleted T cells, or PBMCs provided the cDNA or gDNA that served as material.

In the original workflow: Estimation of nucleated cell counts relied on the amplification of reference gene primers. Method: immunoSEQ multiplex PCR; TCRdb's copy keeps in-frame clones and lacks some. The DNA gave D and trimming, while V, J and clone size come from that table. The sample yields 100,000 to 150,000 clones, over 65% seen once. Germline V gene data show CDR1 as MNHNY and CDR2 as SVGAGI (reference sequence). V was pared by 5 bases and J by 5 bases, with 12 bases between. The CDR3 consists of 13 residues. The material sequenced was peripheral blood. The TCR sequence derives from a woman aged 70 to 79 with acute or convalescent COVID-19. The chain links TRBV6-6 to TRBJ2-5; D possibly corresponds to TRBD1 (5 bases). CDR3: CASSASSGETQYF. CDR3 sequence (DNA): TGTGCCAGCAGTGCATCCTCAGGGGAGACCCAGTACTTC.